The clone carrying this TCR beta chain has just one count. The source of the sample is a study of blood T cell repertoires in COVID-19. CDR1 SGHRS and CDR2 YFSETQ come from the germline V gene. The junction had 6 bases not matched to a gene; V was cut back by 0 bases and J by 5 bases. This CDR3 region has 15 residues. TCRdb's copy holds only in-frame clones and misses some; the assay was immunoSEQ multiplex PCR. The sample comprises 540,000 or so clones, approximately 88% of which are singletons, and 7.8% rests with the top ten. The chain recombines TRBV5-1 with TRBJ1-2; 8 bases line up with TRBD1. The sequenced material came from peripheral blood. The TCR was taken from a woman aged 45-65 years with COVID-19, enrolled during active disease. The CDR3 DNA sequence: TGCGCCAGCAGCTTGGGTCAGGGGGCTATTTATGGCTACACCTTC. Residues: CASSLGQGAIYGYTF.